A selection of T cell receptor beta chains follows, all from one sample in a study of OX40 agonist ivuxolimab in advanced cancers. Sequencing was performed with immunoSEQ multiplex PCR; in TCRdb, only in-frame clones are kept and a portion is missing. Here the sample spans some 80,000 clones, 65% to 90% being singletons. This specimen consisted of CD4+ or CD8+ T cells sorted from blood, obtained in a trial of the OX40 agonist ivuxolimab. The receptors were sampled from an adult with an advanced solid tumor such as melanoma, head and neck, liver or kidney cancer. The CDR3 runs from the conserved cysteine through the conserved F or W. The D gene is left open where the match is weak. Not all rows give a size; the values are once, few, many and, for expanded clones, a class.

d_call	clone_size	v_call	j_call	cdr3_aa	cdr3_nt
.	.	TRBV7-9	TRBJ2-3	CASSLHTQYF	TGTGCCAGCAGCCTTCATACGCAGTATTTT
.	.	TRBV4-3	TRBJ1-3	CASSQYRETGNTIYF	TGCGCCAGCAGCCAGTACAGGGAAACTGGAAACACCATATATTTT
TRBD2	.	TRBV5-1	TRBJ2-1	CASSSGTRVREQFF	TGCGCCAGCAGCTCCGGGACTAGGGTCCGTGAGCAGTTCTTC
.	few	TRBV4-3	TRBJ2-1	CASSQDWSGGGYNEQFF	TGCGCCAGCAGCCAAGATTGGTCGGGGGGCGGCTACAATGAGCAGTTCTTC
TRBD1	few	TRBV7-2	TRBJ1-4	CASSPSSGTGYGKLFF	TGTGCCAGCAGCCCCAGCTCCGGGACAGGGTATGGAAAACTGTTTTTT
.	.	TRBV7-9	TRBJ2-1	CASSFEGQQFF	TGTGCCAGCAGCTTCGAGGGGCAGCAGTTCTTC
.	.	TRBV30	TRBJ1-2	CAWGTRNTF	TGTGCCTGGGGCACTCGGAACACCTTC
.	.	TRBV7-9	TRBJ2-7	CASTMAEFYEQYF	TGTGCCAGCACCATGGCGGAATTCTACGAGCAGTACTTC
.	.	TRBV6-5	TRBJ2-7	CASSYYHSYEQYF	TGTGCCAGCAGTTACTACCACTCCTACGAGCAGTACTTC
.	once	TRBV7-3	TRBJ2-2	CASSLSIPQNTGELFF	TGTGCCAGCAGCTTAAGCATCCCCCAGAACACCGGGGAGCTGTTTTTT
TRBD1	.	TRBV30	TRBJ1-4	CAWSVITGGNEKLFF	TGTGCCTGGAGTGTAATTACAGGGGGAAATGAAAAACTGTTTTTT
.	.	TRBV11-2	TRBJ1-1	CASSQTRVGGREAFF	TGTGCCAGCAGCCAGACCCGGGTAGGGGGGCGGGAAGCTTTCTTT
TRBD2	.	TRBV11-2	TRBJ2-7	CASSPFLGGRGDEQYF	TGTGCCAGCAGCCCGTTCTTGGGCGGGAGAGGGGACGAGCAGTACTTC
TRBD1	.	TRBV7-9	TRBJ2-2	CASSLGGGRDTGELFF	TGTGCCAGCAGCTTAGGAGGGGGCCGGGACACCGGGGAGCTGTTTTTT
.	.	TRBV6-5	TRBJ2-2	CATRQEGPGELFF	TGTGCCACCCGACAGGAGGGTCCCGGGGAGCTGTTTTTT
.	.	TRBV6-6	TRBJ2-7	CASMFLTGPYEQYF	TGTGCCAGCATGTTCCTCACAGGACCATACGAGCAGTACTTC
.	.	TRBV9	TRBJ2-3	CASSPTLHRGTDTQYF	TGTGCCAGCAGCCCTACCCTTCACAGAGGCACAGATACGCAGTATTTT
TRBD1	.	TRBV6-6	TRBJ1-1	CASTQDRVTEAFF	TGTGCCAGCACCCAGGACAGGGTCACTGAAGCTTTCTTT
.	.	TRBV5-6	TRBJ2-5	CASSLVEAGTQYF	TGTGCCAGCAGCTTGGTAGAGGCAGGGACCCAGTACTTC
TRBD1	.	TRBV6-5	TRBJ2-7	CASTYGQGYEQYF	TGTGCCAGCACCTACGGACAGGGGTACGAGCAGTACTTC
.	.	TRBV2	TRBJ2-3	CASRGARGTGDTQYF	TGTGCCAGCAGGGGGGCCCGGGGGACGGGAGATACGCAGTATTTT
.	.	TRBV12-5	TRBJ1-1	CASGLVQGTEAFF	TGTGCTAGTGGTTTGGTACAAGGCACTGAAGCTTTCTTT
.	.	TRBV19	TRBJ1-5	CASSINSEVGQPQHF	TGTGCCAGTAGTATCAATTCGGAGGTCGGTCAGCCCCAGCATTTT
.	.	TRBV5-1	TRBJ1-2	CASSLTPGTGYGYTF	TGCGCCAGCAGCTTAACCCCGGGGACTGGATATGGCTACACCTTC
.	.	TRBV6-6	TRBJ2-2	CASSPPGPYTGELFF	TGTGCCAGCAGCCCCCCCGGGCCCTACACCGGGGAGCTGTTTTTT
TRBD1	.	TRBV30	TRBJ1-2	CAWSLGQGLNGYTF	TGTGCCTGGAGTCTAGGACAGGGTTTAAATGGCTACACCTTC
.	.	TRBV7-6	TRBJ1-1	CASSLGQGSHAFF	TGTGCCAGCAGCTTGGGGCAGGGGTCCCATGCTTTCTTT
TRBD1	.	TRBV18	TRBJ1-2	CASSPNTGPDRGSYGYTF	TGTGCCAGCTCACCTAATACTGGTCCCGACAGGGGGAGCTATGGCTACACCTTC
.	.	TRBV6-5	TRBJ2-3	CATRQVGTDTQYF	TGTGCCACCCGACAGGTCGGCACAGATACGCAGTATTTT